Each of the 21 T cell receptor beta chains below was sequenced from the same sample in a study of OX40 agonist ivuxolimab in advanced cancers. Only in-frame clones appear in the TCRdb table, and some are missing; sequencing was by immunoSEQ multiplex PCR. The sample has around 89,000 clones, roughly 88% seen once. Material: CD4+ or CD8+ T cells sorted from blood, obtained in a trial of the OX40 agonist ivuxolimab. The receptors shown here come from an adult with an advanced solid tumor such as melanoma, head and neck, liver or kidney cancer.

The chain couples TRBV9 to TRBJ1-3; no reliable D call. V lost 3 bases and J 0 bases, leaving 7 bases between the germline ends. There are 14 residues in the CDR3. Germline CDR1 and CDR2: SGDLS and YYNGEE. In DNA form, the CDR3 reads TGTGCCAGCAGCGGAGGGAGCTCTGGAAACACCATATATTTT. The encoded protein is CASSGGSSGNTIYF.

The gene calls are TRBV7-3 and TRBJ2-2; the D gene is possibly TRBD2 (5 bases). Germline CDR1 reads SGHTA; CDR2 reads FQGTGA. CDR3 length equals 16 residues. V was shortened by 2 bases and J by 0 bases, with 10 bases between the two germline ends. The CDR3 here is CASSLEGHSNTGELFF. The CDR3 DNA reads TGTGCCAGCAGCTTAGAGGGCCACTCGAACACCGGGGAGCTGTTTTTT.

The V and J genes are TRBV27 and TRBJ1-2; D uncertain. CDR3 length: 13 residues. Trimming removed 6 bases at V and 0 bases at J, with 8 bases between. Germline V gives CDR1 MNHEY, CDR2 SMNVEV (reference sequence). CDR3 sequence reads: CASRIDSNYGYTF. As DNA, the CDR3 is TGTGCCAGCAGAATCGACTCTAACTATGGCTACACCTTC.

The gene calls are TRBV28 and TRBJ2-6, with 7 bases fitting TRBD1. V shed 4 bases, J shed 0 bases, and the junction held 9 bases outside the gene matches. The germline gives CDR1 MDHEN, CDR2 SYDVKM. The CDR3 covers 18 residues. Here the CDR3 DNA reads TGTGCCAGCAGTTCACCGTCGACAGGGCACTCTGGGGCCAACGTCCTGACTTTC. Translation: CASSSPSTGHSGANVLTF.

The chain employs TRBV15 and TRBJ2-4, with D possibly TRBD1 on 7 matching bases. CDR1 is LNHNV and CDR2 is YYDKDF in the germline V gene (reference sequence). Trimming took off 3 bases at V and 8 bases at J, with 23 bases between the two ends. CDR3 length: 17 amino acids. The CDR3 region is CATSRRASEGAHHIQYF. The CDR3 bases are TGTGCCACCAGCAGGAGGGCTAGCGAGGGGGCCCATCACATTCAGTACTTC.

The rearrangement links TRBV6-1 to TRBJ1-2, with D maybe TRBD1 (5 bases). Trimming pared 1 base from V and 8 bases from J, leaving 11 bases between. CDR3 length: 13 amino acids. Germline values: CDR1 MNHNS, CDR2 SASEGT. CDR3 in amino acids: CASSEVQGLGYTF. DNA for the CDR3: TGTGCCAGCAGTGAAGTTCAGGGTTTAGGCTACACCTTC.

The rearrangement uses TRBV14 and TRBJ1-5; weak D call: TRBD1 (5 bases). The CDR3 spans 14 residues. Trimming cost V 3 bases and J 6 bases, with 12 bases left between them. Germline V gene data show CDR1 as SGHDN and CDR2 as FVKESK. The CDR3 nucleotides are TGTGCCAGCAGCCAGTCAGGGTCGAGTCAGCCCCAGCATTTT. Translating gives CASSQSGSSQPQHF.

The rearrangement links TRBV6-5 to TRBJ2-7, with D possibly TRBD2 on 7 matching bases. Trimming removed 10 bases from V and 5 bases from J, with 21 bases in between. The CDR3 runs to 14 residues. Germline lookup yields CDR1 MNHEY and CDR2 SVGAGI. The CDR3 DNA follows: TGTGCCACCCGTCCCGGGGAGGGGGTGGACGAGCAGTACTTC. It yields the protein CATRPGEGVDEQYF.

The CDR3 is CASSDWGAYNEQFF. In nucleotides, the CDR3 is TGTGCCAGCAGTGATTGGGGGGCCTACAATGAGCAGTTCTTC. The chain joins TRBV6-1 to TRBJ2-1; perhaps TRBD2 as D (6 bases). Germline loops: CDR1 MNHNS, CDR2 SASEGT. Trimming took off 3 bases at V and 2 bases at J, with 8 bases between the two ends. The CDR3 spans 14 residues.

As DNA, the CDR3 is TGTGCCATCAGTGACGGCCGGGCCCAGGGGGGGAATGAGCAGTTCTTC. It yields the protein CAISDGRAQGGNEQFF. The rearrangement joins TRBV10-3 to TRBJ2-1; D is possibly TRBD1 or TRBD2 (7 bases each). V lost 3 bases and J 7 bases, leaving 19 bases between the germline ends. The V gene's germline CDR1 is ENHRY and CDR2 SYGVKD. CDR3 size: 16 residues.

This rearrangement joins TRBV4-3 to TRBJ2-7, with a weak D call TRBD2 (5 bases). The V gene lost 2 bases and the J gene lost 0 bases, with 26 bases spanning the gap. The CDR3 is 20 amino acids. CDR1 and CDR2 (germline): LGHNA, YSLEER. As DNA, the CDR3 is TGCGCCAGCAGCCAACGGGTAAGAGAGAACTCGCGGGCGACCTCCTACGAGCAGTACTTC. It codes for CASSQRVRENSRATSYEQYF.

The chain joins TRBV7-8 to TRBJ2-1; perhaps TRBD2 as D (5 bases). The CDR3 loop spans 13 amino acids. Germline V gene data show CDR1 as SGHVS and CDR2 as FQNEAQ. Between the trimmed V and J ends, which lost 8 bases and 0 bases, there was a span of 8 bases. The CDR3 nucleotides are TGTGCCAGCCTACTAGACTCCTACAATGAGCAGTTCTTC. Its translation is CASLLDSYNEQFF.

The chain recombines TRBV9 with TRBJ1-3; no firm D call. The V end lost 2 bases, the J end lost 7 bases, and 16 bases lay between the germline ends. CDR1 SGDLS and CDR2 YYNGEE come from the germline V gene. CDR3 length: 15 amino acids. CDR3 bases: TGTGCCAGCAGCGTCTCCCTAGGGTTGGCTAACACCATATATTTT. Encoded protein: CASSVSLGLANTIYF.

V usage is TRBV12-5 and J usage is TRBJ2-2, with D unresolved. The CDR3 consists of 15 residues. The germline CDR1 and CDR2 sequences are LGHNT and FRNRAP. V was shortened by 0 bases and J by 1 base, with 6 bases between the two germline ends. The DNA of the CDR3 is TGTGCTAGTGGTTTGGTACAAGGGAACACCGGGGAGCTGTTTTTT. Encoded protein: CASGLVQGNTGELFF.

The chain couples TRBV25-1 to TRBJ2-7; D is unclear. Germline CDR1 is MGHDK and CDR2 is SYGVNS. With 4 bases removed from V and 4 bases from J, the gap between germline ends came to 8 bases. The CDR3 has 12 residues. CDR3 loop: CASSAGLYEQYF. The CDR3 nucleotides are TGTGCCAGCAGTGCTGGGTTGTACGAGCAGTACTTC.

The chain joins TRBV28 to TRBJ1-4; no clear D gene. V was pared by 8 bases and J by 2 bases, with 15 bases between. CDR3 size: 15 residues. CDR1 and CDR2 (germline): MDHEN, SYDVKM. CDR3 residues: CASRTPAGTNEKLFF. The DNA for the CDR3 is TGTGCCAGCCGAACCCCGGCCGGGACTAATGAAAAACTGTTTTTT.

This chain connects TRBV6-1 to TRBJ2-4; a possible D gene is TRBD2 (5 bases). The CDR3 is made up of 13 amino acids. Deletions cut 4 bases from V and 9 bases from J, with 13 bases between. From germline, CDR1 is MNHNS and CDR2 SASEGT. CDR3 sequence reads: CASSVAGVVIQYF. The CDR3 DNA reads as TGTGCCAGCAGTGTGGCCGGGGTCGTCATTCAGTACTTC.

This clone was observed a single time. This chain uses TRBV30 with TRBJ1-5; D is possibly TRBD1 (6 bases). CDR3 length: 12 residues. Germline-derived CDR1 and CDR2 are GTSNPN and SVGIG (reference sequence). V gave up 7 bases and J gave up 9 bases, with 16 bases separating them. The CDR3 is CASNSPGAPQHF. In nucleotides, the CDR3 is TGTGCCTCGAACTCGCCGGGGGCGCCCCAGCATTTT.

The V call is TRBV5-1, the J call TRBJ2-7, with D possibly TRBD1 on 5 matching bases. The CDR3 sequence is 16 residues long. The germline V gene encodes CDR1 SGHRS and CDR2 YFSETQ. Trimming took off 3 bases at V and 2 bases at J, with 18 bases between the two ends. This CDR3 reads CASSSLPTATTYEQYF. DNA for the CDR3: TGCGCCAGCAGCTCGCTCCCGACAGCGACCACCTACGAGCAGTACTTC.

This clone is a singleton in its sample. The chain carries TRBV4-2 and TRBJ1-2; TRBD1 matches at 7 bases. Germline-derived CDR1 and CDR2 are LGHNA and YNFKEQ. The CDR3 loop spans 16 amino acids. V dropped 0 bases and J dropped 5; count of bases not matched to a gene: 9. CDR3 DNA: TGTGCCAGCAGCCAAGAAGAGGGGGCGCTTCGGTATGGCTACACCTTC. Protein: CASSQEEGALRYGYTF.

The genes are TRBV29-1 and TRBJ2-7, with TRBD2 identical over 7 bases. This CDR3 comprises 13 residues. With 0 bases clipped from V and 5 bases from J, the junction kept 4 bases outside the gene matches. The germline CDR1 and CDR2 sequences are SQVTM and ANQGSEA. The CDR3 sequence is CSVEEPGLDEQYF. The CDR3 coding sequence is TGCAGCGTTGAAGAACCCGGACTAGACGAGCAGTACTTC.